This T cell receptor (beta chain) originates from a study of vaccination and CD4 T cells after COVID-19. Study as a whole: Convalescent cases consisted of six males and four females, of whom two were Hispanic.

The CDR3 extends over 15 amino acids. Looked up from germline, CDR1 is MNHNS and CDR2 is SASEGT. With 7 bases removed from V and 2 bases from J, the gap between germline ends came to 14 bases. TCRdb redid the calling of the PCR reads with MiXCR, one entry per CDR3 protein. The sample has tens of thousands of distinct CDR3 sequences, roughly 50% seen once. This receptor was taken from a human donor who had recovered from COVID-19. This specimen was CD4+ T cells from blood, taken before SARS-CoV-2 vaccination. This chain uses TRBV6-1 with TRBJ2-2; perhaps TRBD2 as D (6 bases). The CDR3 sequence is CASKRTTLNTGELFF. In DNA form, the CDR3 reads TGTGCCAGCAAGAGGACTACACTCAACACCGGGGAGCTGTTTTTT.